These 11 T cell receptor beta chains originate from one sample sequenced in a study of somatic mutations in cytotoxic T cells in rheumatoid arthritis. Sequencing was performed with immunoSEQ multiplex PCR; in TCRdb, only in-frame clones are kept and a portion is missing. The sample lists around 16,000 clones; approximately 84% were seen once. Input material: CD8+ T cells sorted from blood. The receptors derive from an adult with rheumatoid arthritis.

The chain is built from TRBV6-5 and TRBJ1-5; no firm D call. This CDR3 spans 9 amino acids. The V and J ends lost 9 bases and 4 bases respectively, with 1 base between them. From germline, CDR1 is MNHEY and CDR2 SVGAGI. CDR3 nucleotide sequence: TGTGCCAGGAATCAGCCCCAGCATTTT. This gives the protein CARNQPQHF.

The chain recombines TRBV6-5 with TRBJ2-7, with a tentative D call TRBD2 (7 bases). Looked up from germline, CDR1 is MNHEY and CDR2 is SVGAGI. CDR3 length equals 15 residues. Trimming left V 5 bases short and J 3 bases short, with 17 bases between. This CDR3 is CASSTPGGGFYEQYF. CDR3 nucleotides: TGTGCCAGCAGTACCCCCGGCGGGGGCTTCTACGAGCAGTACTTC.

The chain combines TRBV11-2 with TRBJ2-1, with D possibly called TRBD1 or TRBD2 (5 bases each). From germline, CDR1 is SGHAT and CDR2 FQNNGV. V lost 5 bases and J lost 7, with 15 bases in between. CDR3 length equals 14 residues. This CDR3 reads CASSHPGRLNEQFF. The CDR3 DNA follows: TGTGCCAGCAGCCACCCGGGACGCCTAAATGAGCAGTTCTTC.

This clone was counted between two and nine times. The chain carries TRBV7-4 and TRBJ1-5, with 10 positions matching TRBD1. The V gene end was trimmed by 7 bases and the J gene end by 5 bases; junction bases not matched to a gene: 2. CDR3 length equals 13 residues. The germline V gene has CDR1 SGHVT and CDR2 SQSDAQ. The CDR3 nucleotides are TGTGCCAGCACCGGACAGGGGGATCAGCCCCAGCATTTT. It encodes CASTGQGDQPQHF.

The chain couples TRBV29-1 to TRBJ1-2; 7 bases match TRBD1. Germline V lookup: CDR1 SQVTM, CDR2 ANQGSEA. The V gene end was trimmed by 7 bases and the J gene end by 0 bases; junction bases not matched to a gene: 5. CDR3 length: 13 amino acids. DNA for the CDR3: TGCAGCGCAAGGACAGGTTCTAACTATGGCTACACCTTC. Translated, it gives CSARTGSNYGYTF.

This chain uses TRBV5-1 with TRBJ2-1; 11 bases are shared with TRBD2. Germline-derived CDR1 and CDR2 are SGHRS and YFSETQ. The CDR3 runs 15 residues. Losses at the gene ends were 3 bases for V and 10 bases for J; bases not matched to a gene: 9. Here the CDR3 DNA reads TGCGCCAGCAGCTCGACTAGCGGGGCCACAATCGAGCAGTTCTTC. This sequence encodes CASSSTSGATIEQFF.

This clone was recorded only once. The chain carries TRBV29-1 and TRBJ1-1; TRBD1 might be the D (6 bases). V gave up 3 bases and J gave up 0 bases, with 14 bases separating them. Germline V lookup: CDR1 SQVTM, CDR2 ANQGSEA. The CDR3 has 15 amino acids. CDR3: CSVDKGGTLNTEAFF. In DNA form, the CDR3 reads TGCAGCGTTGACAAGGGGGGGACCTTGAACACTGAAGCTTTCTTT.

The V gene is TRBV11-2, the J gene TRBJ2-5; D perhaps matches TRBD2 (5 bases). Near its end, the DNA agrees better with TRBJ2-7, so the J call may be wrong. This CDR3 spans 12 amino acids. The germline V gene has CDR1 SGHAT and CDR2 FQNNGV. As DNA, the CDR3 is TGTGCCTGTAGACGGGATCTCTACGAGCAGTACTTC. This sequence encodes CACRRDLYEQYF.

The chain couples TRBV5-1 to TRBJ1-5, with a tentative D call TRBD1 (6 bases). The CDR3 totals 14 residues. The germline V gene encodes CDR1 SGHRS and CDR2 YFSETQ. V gave up 6 bases and J gave up 3 bases, with 13 bases separating them. The DNA for the CDR3 is TGCGCCAGCAAGGGACAAAGGAACAATCAGCCCCAGCATTTT. Translation: CASKGQRNNQPQHF.

The chain links TRBV25-1 to TRBJ1-1; unclear D gene. The CDR3 is made up of 13 amino acids. The V gene's germline CDR1 is MGHDK and CDR2 SYGVNS. Trimming left V 5 bases short and J 1 base short, with 8 bases between. The chain's CDR3 is CASSPGWNTEAFF. DNA for the CDR3: TGTGCCAGCAGTCCCGGATGGAACACTGAAGCTTTCTTT.

This clone was seen a handful of times. This sequence joins TRBV7-8 and TRBJ2-7; TRBD2 is a possible D gene (6 bases). CDR3 length equals 14 residues. V was shortened by 2 bases and J by 3 bases, with 11 bases between the two germline ends. Germline V gene data show CDR1 as SGHVS and CDR2 as FQNEAQ. The CDR3 bases are TGTGCCAGCAGCTTAAGACTAGTGAGCTACGAGCAGTACTTC. Encoded protein: CASSLRLVSYEQYF.